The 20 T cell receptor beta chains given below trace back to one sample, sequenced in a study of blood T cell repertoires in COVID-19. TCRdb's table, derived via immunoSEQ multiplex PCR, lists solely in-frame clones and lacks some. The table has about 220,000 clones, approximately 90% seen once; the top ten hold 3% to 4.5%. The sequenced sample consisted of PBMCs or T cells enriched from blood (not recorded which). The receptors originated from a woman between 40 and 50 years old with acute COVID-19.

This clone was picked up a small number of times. The CDR3: CASSLGTGGGSMGPQHF. The CDR3 coding sequence is TGTGCCAGCAGTTTGGGGACAGGGGGCGGGAGTATGGGGCCCCAGCATTTT. V and J are TRBV28 and TRBJ1-5; 12 nucleotides agree with TRBD1. J gave up 9 bases and V 3 bases, and 12 bases lay outside the gene matches. CDR1 is MDHEN, CDR2 SYDVKM, per germline. There are 17 residues in the CDR3.

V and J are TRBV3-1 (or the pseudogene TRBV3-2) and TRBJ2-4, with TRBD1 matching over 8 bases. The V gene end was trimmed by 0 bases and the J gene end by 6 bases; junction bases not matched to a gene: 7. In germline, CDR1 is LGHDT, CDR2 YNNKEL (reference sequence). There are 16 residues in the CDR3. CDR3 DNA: TGTGCCAGCAGCCAAGATATCGACAGGGGCCTAAACATTCAGTACTTC. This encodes CASSQDIDRGLNIQYF.

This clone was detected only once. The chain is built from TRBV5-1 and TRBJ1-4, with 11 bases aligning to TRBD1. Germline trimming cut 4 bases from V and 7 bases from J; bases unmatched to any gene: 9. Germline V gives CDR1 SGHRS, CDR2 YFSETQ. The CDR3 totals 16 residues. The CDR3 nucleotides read TGCGCCAGCAGCACCAAGACCGGGACAGGGGGTGAAAAACTGTTTTTT. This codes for CASSTKTGTGGEKLFF.

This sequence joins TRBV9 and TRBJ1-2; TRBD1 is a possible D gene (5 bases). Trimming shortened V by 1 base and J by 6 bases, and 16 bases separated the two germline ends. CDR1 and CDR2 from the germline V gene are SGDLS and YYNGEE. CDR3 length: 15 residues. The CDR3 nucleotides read TGTGCCAGCAGCGTATGGGGCGCCCAGAAGGATGGCTACACCTTC. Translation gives CASSVWGAQKDGYTF.

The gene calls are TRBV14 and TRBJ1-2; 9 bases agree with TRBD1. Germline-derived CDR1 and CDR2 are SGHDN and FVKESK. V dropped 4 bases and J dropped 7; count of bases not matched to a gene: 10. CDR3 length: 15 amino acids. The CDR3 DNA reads TGTGCCAGCAGCCTGAGGACAGGGGAGAGGGGTGGCTACACCTTC. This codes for CASSLRTGERGGYTF.

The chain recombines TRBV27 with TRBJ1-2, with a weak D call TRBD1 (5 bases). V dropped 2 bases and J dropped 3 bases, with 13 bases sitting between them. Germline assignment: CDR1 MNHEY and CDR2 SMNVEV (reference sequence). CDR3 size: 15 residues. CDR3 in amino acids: CASSLGAGPDYGYTF. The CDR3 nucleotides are TGTGCCAGCAGTTTAGGGGCAGGCCCGGACTATGGCTACACCTTC.

As DNA, the CDR3 is TGCAGCGTTCCGCGGGATATAAACTATGGCTACACCTTC. It translates to CSVPRDINYGYTF. The rearrangement joins TRBV29-1 to TRBJ1-2; D uncertain. V was trimmed by 5 bases and J by 2 bases, leaving 12 bases between them. Germline CDR1 is SQVTM and CDR2 is ANQGSEA. The CDR3 consists of 13 residues.

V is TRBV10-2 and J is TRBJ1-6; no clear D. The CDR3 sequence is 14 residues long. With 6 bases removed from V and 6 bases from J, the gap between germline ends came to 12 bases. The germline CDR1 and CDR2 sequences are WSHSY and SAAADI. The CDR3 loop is CASREVAFNSPLHF. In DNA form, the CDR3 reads TGCGCCAGCAGGGAGGTGGCATTTAATTCACCCCTCCACTTT.

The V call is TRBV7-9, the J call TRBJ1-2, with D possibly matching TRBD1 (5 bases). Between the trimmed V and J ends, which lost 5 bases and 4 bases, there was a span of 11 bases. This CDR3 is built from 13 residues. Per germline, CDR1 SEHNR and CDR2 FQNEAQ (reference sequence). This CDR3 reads CASSPGGAYGYTF. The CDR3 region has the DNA TGTGCCAGCAGCCCCGGGGGAGCCTATGGCTACACCTTC.

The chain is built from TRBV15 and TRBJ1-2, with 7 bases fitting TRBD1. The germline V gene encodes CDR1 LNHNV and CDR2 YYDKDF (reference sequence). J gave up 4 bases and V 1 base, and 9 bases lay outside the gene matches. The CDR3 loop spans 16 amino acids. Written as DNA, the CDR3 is TGTGCCACCAGCAGAGCTTCCCCGACAGGGAGCTATGGCTACACCTTC. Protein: CATSRASPTGSYGYTF. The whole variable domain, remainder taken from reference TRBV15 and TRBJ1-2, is DAMVIQNPRYQVTQFGKPVTLSCSQTLNHNVMYWYQQKSSQAPKLLFHYYDKDFNNEADTPDNFQSRRPNTSFCFLDIRSPGLGDTAMYLCATSRASPTGSYGYTFGSGTRLTVV.

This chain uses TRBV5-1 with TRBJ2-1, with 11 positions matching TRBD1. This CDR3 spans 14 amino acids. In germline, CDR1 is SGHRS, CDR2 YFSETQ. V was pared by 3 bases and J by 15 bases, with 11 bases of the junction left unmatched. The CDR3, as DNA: TGCGCCAGCAGCTGGGCGACGGACAGGGGGCGTCCGTTCTTC. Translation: CASSWATDRGRPFF.

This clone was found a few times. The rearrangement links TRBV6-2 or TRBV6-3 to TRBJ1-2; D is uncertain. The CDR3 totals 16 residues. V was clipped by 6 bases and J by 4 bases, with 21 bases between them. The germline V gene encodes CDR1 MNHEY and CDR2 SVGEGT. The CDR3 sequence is CASSSSIQGGPYGYTF. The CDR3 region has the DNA TGTGCCAGCAGCTCCTCGATACAAGGAGGGCCCTATGGCTACACCTTC.

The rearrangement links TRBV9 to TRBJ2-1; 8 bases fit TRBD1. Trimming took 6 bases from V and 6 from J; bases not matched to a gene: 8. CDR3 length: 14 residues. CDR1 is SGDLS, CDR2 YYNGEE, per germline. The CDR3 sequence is CASNPDRVGNEQFF. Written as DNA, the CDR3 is TGTGCCAGCAACCCGGACAGGGTGGGCAATGAGCAGTTCTTC.

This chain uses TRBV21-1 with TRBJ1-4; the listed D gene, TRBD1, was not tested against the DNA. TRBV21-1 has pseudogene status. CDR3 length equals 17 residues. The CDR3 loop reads CASSKDRQNATNEKLFF. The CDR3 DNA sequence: TGTGCCAGCAGCAAAGACAGGCAGAATGCAACTAATGAAAAACTGTTTTTT.

The CDR3 bases are TGCGCCAGCAGCCAAGTTTTAGTCACAGATACGCAGTATTTT. Translated: CASSQVLVTDTQYF. The chain combines TRBV4-1 with TRBJ2-3; no clear D gene. Germline values: CDR1 MGHRA, CDR2 YSYEKL. Trimming pared 1 base from V and 2 bases from J, leaving 7 bases between. The length of the CDR3 is 14 residues.

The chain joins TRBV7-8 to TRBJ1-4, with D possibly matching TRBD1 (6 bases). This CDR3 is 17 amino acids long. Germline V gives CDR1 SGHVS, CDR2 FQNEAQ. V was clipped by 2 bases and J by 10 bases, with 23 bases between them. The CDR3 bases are TGTGCCAGCAGCTTATCCGGGACACACACTTCTGGCGGAAAACTGTTTTTT. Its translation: CASSLSGTHTSGGKLFF.

The CDR3 DNA sequence: TGTGCCAGCAGTTACAAAACAGCCACAGATACGCAGTATTTT. Translation: CASSYKTATDTQYF. This chain connects TRBV6-5 to TRBJ2-3; D call uncertain. Trimming removed 2 bases from V and 2 bases from J, with 8 bases in between. The CDR3 has 14 amino acids. The germline gives CDR1 MNHEY, CDR2 SVGAGI.

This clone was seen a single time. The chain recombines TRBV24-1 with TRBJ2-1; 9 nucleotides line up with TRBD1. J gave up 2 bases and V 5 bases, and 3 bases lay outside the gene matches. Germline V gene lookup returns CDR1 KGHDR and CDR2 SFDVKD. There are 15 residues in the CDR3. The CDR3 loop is CATSGGQGTYNEQFF. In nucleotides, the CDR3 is TGTGCCACCAGTGGGGGACAGGGAACCTACAATGAGCAGTTCTTC.

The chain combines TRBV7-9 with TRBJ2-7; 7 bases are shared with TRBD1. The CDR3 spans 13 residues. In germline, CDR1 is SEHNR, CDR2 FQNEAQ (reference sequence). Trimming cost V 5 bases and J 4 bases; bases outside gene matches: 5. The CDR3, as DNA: TGTGCCAGCAGCCGGGGACAGACATACGAGCAGTACGTC. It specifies CASSRGQTYEQYV.

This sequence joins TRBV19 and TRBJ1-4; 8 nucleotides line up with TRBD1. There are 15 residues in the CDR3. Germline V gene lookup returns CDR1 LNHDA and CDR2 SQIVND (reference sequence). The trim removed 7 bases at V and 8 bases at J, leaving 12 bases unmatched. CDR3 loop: CASKAGGAVGEKLFF. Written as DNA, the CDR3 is TGTGCCAGTAAGGCAGGGGGCGCCGTCGGGGAAAAACTGTTTTTT.